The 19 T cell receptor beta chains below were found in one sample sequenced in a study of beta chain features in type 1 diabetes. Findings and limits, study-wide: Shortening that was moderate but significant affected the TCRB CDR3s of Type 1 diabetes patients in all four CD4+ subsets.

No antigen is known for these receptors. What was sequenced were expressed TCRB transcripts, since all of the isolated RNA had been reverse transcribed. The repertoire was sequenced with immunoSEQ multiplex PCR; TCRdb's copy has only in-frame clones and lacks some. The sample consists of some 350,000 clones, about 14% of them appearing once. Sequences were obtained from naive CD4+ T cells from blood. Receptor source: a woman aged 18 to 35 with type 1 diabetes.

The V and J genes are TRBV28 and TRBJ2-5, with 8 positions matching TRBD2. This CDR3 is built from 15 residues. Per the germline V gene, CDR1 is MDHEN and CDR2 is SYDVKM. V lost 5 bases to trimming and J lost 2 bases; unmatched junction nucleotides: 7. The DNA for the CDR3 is TGTGCCAGCAGTGGAAGCGGGAGAGGGCAAGAGACCCAGTACTTC. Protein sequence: CASSGSGRGQETQYF.

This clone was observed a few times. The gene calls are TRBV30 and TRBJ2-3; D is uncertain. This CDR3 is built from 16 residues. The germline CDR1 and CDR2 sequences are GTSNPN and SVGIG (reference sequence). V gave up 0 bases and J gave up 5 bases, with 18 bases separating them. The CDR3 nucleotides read TGTGCCTGGAGTGTCCTGTTGGCAAGAACCCAAGATACGCAGTATTTT. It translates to CAWSVLLARTQDTQYF.

The CDR3 sequence is CASSYYSYNQPQHF. The CDR3 nucleotides are TGTGCCAGCAGTTATTACAGCTACAATCAGCCCCAGCATTTT. The chain is built from TRBV7-2 and TRBJ1-5; no clear D. CDR3 size: 14 residues. CDR1 SGHTA and CDR2 FQGNSA come from the germline V gene. V was trimmed by 6 bases and J by 3 bases, leaving 12 bases between them.

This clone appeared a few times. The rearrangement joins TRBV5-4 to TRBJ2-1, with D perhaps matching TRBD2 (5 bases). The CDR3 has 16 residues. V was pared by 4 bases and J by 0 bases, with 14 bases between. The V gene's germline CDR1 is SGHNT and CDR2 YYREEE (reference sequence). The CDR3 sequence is CASSDQRLSSYNEQFF. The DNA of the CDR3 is TGTGCCAGCAGCGACCAGCGGCTGAGCTCCTACAATGAGCAGTTCTTC. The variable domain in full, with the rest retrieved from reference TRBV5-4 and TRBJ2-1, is ETGVTQSPTHLIKTRGQQVTLRCSSQSGHNTVSWYQQALGQGPQFIFQYYREEENGRGNFPPRFSGLQFPNYSSELNVNALELDDSALYLCASSDQRLSSYNEQFFGPGTRLTVL.

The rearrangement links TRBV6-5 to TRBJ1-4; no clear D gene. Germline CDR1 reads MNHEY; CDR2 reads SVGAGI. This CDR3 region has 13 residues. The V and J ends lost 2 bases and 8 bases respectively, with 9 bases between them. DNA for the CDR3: TGTGCCAGCAGTTACCCCCCAGGAGAAAAACTGTTTTTT. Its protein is CASSYPPGEKLFF.

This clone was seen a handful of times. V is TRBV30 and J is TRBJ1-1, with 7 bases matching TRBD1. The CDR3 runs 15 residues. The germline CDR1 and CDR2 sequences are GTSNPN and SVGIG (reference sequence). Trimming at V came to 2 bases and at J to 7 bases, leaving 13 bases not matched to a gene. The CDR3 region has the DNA TGTGCCTGGAGTCCCAGGACAGGCGCCACTAATGAAGCTTTCTTT. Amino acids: CAWSPRTGATNEAFF. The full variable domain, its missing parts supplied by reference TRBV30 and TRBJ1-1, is SQTIHQWPATLVQPVGSPLSLECTVEGTSNPNLYWYRQAAGRGLQLLFYSVGIGQISSEVPQNLSASRPQDRQFILSSKKLLLSDSGFYLCAWSPRTGATNEAFFGQGTRLTVV.

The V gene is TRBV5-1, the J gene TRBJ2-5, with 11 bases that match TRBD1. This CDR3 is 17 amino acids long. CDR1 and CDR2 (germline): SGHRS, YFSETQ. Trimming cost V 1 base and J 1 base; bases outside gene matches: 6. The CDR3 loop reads CASSLNGGTGGQETQYF. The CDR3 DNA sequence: TGCGCCAGCAGCTTGAACGGAGGGACAGGGGGCCAAGAGACCCAGTACTTC.

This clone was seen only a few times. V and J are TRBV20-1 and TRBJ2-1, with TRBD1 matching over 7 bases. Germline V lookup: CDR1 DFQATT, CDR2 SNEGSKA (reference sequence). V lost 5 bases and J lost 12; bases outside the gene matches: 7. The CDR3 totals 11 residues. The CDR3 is CSADRAGGQFF. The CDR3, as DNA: TGCAGTGCTGACAGGGCTGGGGGGCAGTTCTTC.

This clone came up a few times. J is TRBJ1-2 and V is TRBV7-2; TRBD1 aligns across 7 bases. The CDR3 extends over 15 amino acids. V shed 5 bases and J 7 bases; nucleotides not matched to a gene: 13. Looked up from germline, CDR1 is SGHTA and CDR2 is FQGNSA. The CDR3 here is CASSPRGNRGIGYTF. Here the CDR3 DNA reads TGTGCCAGCAGCCCCCGGGGTAACAGGGGTATTGGCTACACCTTC.

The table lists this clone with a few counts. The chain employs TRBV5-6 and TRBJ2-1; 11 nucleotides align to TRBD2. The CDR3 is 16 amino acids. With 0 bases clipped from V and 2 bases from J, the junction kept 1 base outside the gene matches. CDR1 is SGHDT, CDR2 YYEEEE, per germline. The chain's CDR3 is CASSLELAGAYNEQFF. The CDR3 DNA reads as TGTGCCAGCAGCTTGGAACTAGCGGGAGCCTACAATGAGCAGTTCTTC.

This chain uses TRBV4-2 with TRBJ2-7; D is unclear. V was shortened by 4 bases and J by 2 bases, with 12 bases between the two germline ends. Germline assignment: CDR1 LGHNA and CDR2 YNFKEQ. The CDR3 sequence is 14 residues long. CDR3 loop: CASSRLLLTYEQYF. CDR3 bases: TGTGCCAGCAGCCGACTCCTCCTCACCTACGAGCAGTACTTC.

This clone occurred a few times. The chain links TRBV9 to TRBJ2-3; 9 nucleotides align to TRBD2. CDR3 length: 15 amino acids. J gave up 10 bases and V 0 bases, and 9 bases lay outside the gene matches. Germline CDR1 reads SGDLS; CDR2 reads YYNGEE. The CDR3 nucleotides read TGTGCCAGCAGCGTAGACGCGGGAGGGCCGCCCGCGCAGTATTTT. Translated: CASSVDAGGPPAQYF.

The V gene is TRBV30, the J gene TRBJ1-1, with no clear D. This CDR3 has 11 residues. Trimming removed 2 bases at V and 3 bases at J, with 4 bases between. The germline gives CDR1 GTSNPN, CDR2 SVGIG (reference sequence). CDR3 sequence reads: CAWSLYTEAFF. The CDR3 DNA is TGTGCCTGGAGTTTATACACTGAAGCTTTCTTT.

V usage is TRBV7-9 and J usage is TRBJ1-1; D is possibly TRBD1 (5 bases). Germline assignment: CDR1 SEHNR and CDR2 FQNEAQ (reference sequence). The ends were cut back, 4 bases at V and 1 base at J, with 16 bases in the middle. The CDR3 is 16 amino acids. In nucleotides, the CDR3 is TGTGCCAGCAGCTCGCCCCTGGGGGGATCGAACACTGAAGCTTTCTTT. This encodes CASSSPLGGSNTEAFF.

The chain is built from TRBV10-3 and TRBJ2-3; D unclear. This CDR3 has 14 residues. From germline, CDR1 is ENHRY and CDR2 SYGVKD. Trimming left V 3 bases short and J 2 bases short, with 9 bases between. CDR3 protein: CAISDNSPTDTQYF. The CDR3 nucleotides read TGTGCCATCAGTGATAATAGCCCCACAGATACGCAGTATTTT.

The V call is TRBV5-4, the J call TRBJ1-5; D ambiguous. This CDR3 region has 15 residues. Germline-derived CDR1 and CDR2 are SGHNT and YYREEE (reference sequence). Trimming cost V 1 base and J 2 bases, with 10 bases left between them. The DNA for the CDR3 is TGTGCCAGCAGCTTGTGGGGAGACCGCAATCAGCCCCAGCATTTT. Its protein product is CASSLWGDRNQPQHF.

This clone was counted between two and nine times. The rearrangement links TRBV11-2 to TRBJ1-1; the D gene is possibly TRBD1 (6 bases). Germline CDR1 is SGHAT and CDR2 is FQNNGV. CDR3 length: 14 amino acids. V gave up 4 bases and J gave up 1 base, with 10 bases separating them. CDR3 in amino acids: CASSSYRENTEAFF. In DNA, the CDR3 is TGTGCCAGCAGCTCCTACAGGGAGAACACTGAAGCTTTCTTT.

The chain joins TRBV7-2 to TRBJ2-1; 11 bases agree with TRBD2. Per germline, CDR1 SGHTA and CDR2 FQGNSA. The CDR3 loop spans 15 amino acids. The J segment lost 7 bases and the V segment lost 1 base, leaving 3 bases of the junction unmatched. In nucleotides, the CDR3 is TGTGCCAGCAGCTTAGTAGCGGGAGGGGGGAATGAGCAGTTCTTC. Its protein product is CASSLVAGGGNEQFF.

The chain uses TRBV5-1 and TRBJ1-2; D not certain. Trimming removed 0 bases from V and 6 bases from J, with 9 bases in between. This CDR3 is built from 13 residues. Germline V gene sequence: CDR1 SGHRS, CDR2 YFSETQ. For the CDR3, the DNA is TGCGCCAGCAGCTTGGCCGTCGGGAATGGCTACACCTTC. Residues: CASSLAVGNGYTF.